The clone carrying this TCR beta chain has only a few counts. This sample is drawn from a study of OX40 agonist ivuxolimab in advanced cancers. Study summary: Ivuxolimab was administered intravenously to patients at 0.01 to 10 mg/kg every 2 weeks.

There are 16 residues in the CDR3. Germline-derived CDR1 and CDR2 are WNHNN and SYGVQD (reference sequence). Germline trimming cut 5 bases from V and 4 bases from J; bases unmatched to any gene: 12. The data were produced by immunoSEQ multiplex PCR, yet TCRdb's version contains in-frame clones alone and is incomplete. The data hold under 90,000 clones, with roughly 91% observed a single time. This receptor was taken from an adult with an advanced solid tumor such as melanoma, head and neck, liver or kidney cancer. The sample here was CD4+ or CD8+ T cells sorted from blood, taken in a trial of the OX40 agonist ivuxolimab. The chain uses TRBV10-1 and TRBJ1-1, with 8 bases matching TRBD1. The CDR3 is CASSPSTGAYSTEAFF. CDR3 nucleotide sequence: TGCGCCAGCAGTCCCTCGACAGGGGCCTACTCCACTGAAGCTTTCTTT.